This T cell receptor (beta chain) appears in the sequencing data of a study of cytomegalovirus exposure and HLA in healthy donors. On the study more broadly: There were fewer than 130 million unique TCR beta sequences, drawn from roughly 200 million T cells, in an earlier analysis.

V gave up 7 bases and J gave up 9 bases, with 12 bases separating them. The germline V gene has CDR1 SEHNR and CDR2 FQNEAQ (reference sequence). CDR3 size: 12 residues. Turning to this clone: Antigen specificity is unknown.

60 Vbeta and 13 Jbeta primers were used in PCR. Method: immunoSEQ multiplex PCR; TCRdb's copy keeps in-frame clones and lacks some. The table lists 60,000 to 100,000 clones, around 78% of them singletons. Study-wide results and limits: With DRB1 most and HLA-C fewest, TCR association rates differed between HLA loci in a later analysis. In vitro, a few CMV-associated chains proved specific for CMV antigens.

This TCR was sampled from a male donor in good health and CMV-seropositive. The V call is TRBV7-9, the J call TRBJ2-2; D might be TRBD2 (5 bases). Sequencing input: PBMCs. The CDR3 sequence: CASTDGSRELFF. CDR3 in DNA: TGTGCCAGCACCGATGGGAGCCGGGAGCTGTTTTTT.